Below are 11 T cell receptor beta chains sequenced from a single sample in a study of cytomegalovirus exposure and HLA in healthy donors. Data came from immunoSEQ multiplex PCR; TCRdb stores just in-frame clones and leaves some out. The table includes roughly 56,000 clones, 90% to 95% detected once. Sequenced: PBMCs. Receptor source: a woman in her twenties or thirties in good health and CMV-seronegative.

This clone was found once. V is TRBV30 and J is TRBJ1-2; no reliable D call. The V gene lost 0 bases and the J gene lost 3 bases, with 5 bases spanning the gap. The CDR3 has 12 amino acids. Germline V gene data show CDR1 as GTSNPN and CDR2 as SVGIG (reference sequence). In DNA, the CDR3 is TGTGCCTGGAGTGTCACAGACTATGGCTACACCTTC. This sequence encodes CAWSVTDYGYTF.

This rearrangement joins TRBV4-2 to TRBJ2-2, with 7 bases fitting TRBD1. In germline, CDR1 is LGHNA, CDR2 YNFKEQ. The CDR3 loop spans 17 amino acids. V shed 4 bases and J 7 bases; nucleotides not matched to a gene: 15. The CDR3 DNA sequence: TGTGCCAGCAGCCGGGAAAATTGGCGTCAGGGGGTCGGGGAGCTGTTTTTT. Its translation is CASSRENWRQGVGELFF.

The CDR3 reads CASSQEQAIVYGYTF. The CDR3 nucleotides read TGTGCCAGCAGCCAAGAGCAGGCGATCGTCTATGGCTACACCTTC. The chain uses TRBV16 and TRBJ1-2, with D unresolved. Germline V lookup: CDR1 KGHSY, CDR2 FQNENV. V was clipped by 2 bases and J by 4 bases, with 14 bases between them. The CDR3 totals 15 residues.

The chain links TRBV5-1 to TRBJ1-2, with 10 bases aligning to TRBD1. Trimming removed 4 bases from V and 8 bases from J; junction bases left unmatched: 8. CDR1 and CDR2 (germline): SGHRS, YFSETQ. The CDR3 is made up of 14 amino acids. CDR3 sequence (DNA): TGCGCCAGCAGCCCGGGACAGGGGAGGCAGGGCTACACCTTC. It codes for CASSPGQGRQGYTF. The variable domain in full, with the rest retrieved from reference TRBV5-1 and TRBJ1-2, is KAGVTQTPRYLIKTRGQQVTLSCSPISGHRSVSWYQQTPGQGLQFLFEYFSETQRNKGNFPGRFSGRQFSNSRSEMNVSTLELGDSALYLCASSPGQGRQGYTFGSGTRLTVV.

This chain connects TRBV12-5 to TRBJ1-3; the D is unclear. The V end lost 2 bases, the J end lost 3 bases, and 8 bases lay between the germline ends. The CDR3 runs 14 residues. The germline gives CDR1 LGHNT, CDR2 FRNRAP. DNA for the CDR3: TGTGCTAGTGGTTTGATTCCCGGTGGAAACACCATATATTTT. Its translation: CASGLIPGGNTIYF.

V usage is TRBV19 and J usage is TRBJ2-2; a possible D gene is TRBD1 (5 bases). CDR1 is LNHDA and CDR2 is SQIVND in the germline V gene (reference sequence). Trimming took off 8 bases at V and 6 bases at J, with 16 bases between the two ends. The CDR3 is 14 residues long. The DNA for the CDR3 is TGTGCCAGTTGGACAAATTTGCCTCCCGGGGAGCTGTTTTTT. The encoded protein is CASWTNLPPGELFF.

The chain recombines TRBV5-1 with TRBJ2-5; tentative D call: TRBD1 (6 bases). Germline V gene lookup returns CDR1 SGHRS and CDR2 YFSETQ. The CDR3 has 14 amino acids. V was shortened by 4 bases and J by 4 bases, with 14 bases between the two germline ends. The DNA for the CDR3 is TGCGCCAGCAGCGGAACAGGGTCGGGAGAGACCCAGTACTTC. This translates into CASSGTGSGETQYF.

V and J are TRBV4-1 and TRBJ2-7, with D possibly matching TRBD2 (6 bases). Trimming stripped 1 base from V and 2 bases from J, with 24 bases between. The CDR3 is 19 amino acids. Germline CDR1 MGHRA, CDR2 YSYEKL. The CDR3 protein is CASSQGPSPGATLAYEQYF. In DNA, the CDR3 is TGCGCCAGCAGCCAAGGGCCCTCTCCGGGAGCCACCCTCGCCTACGAGCAGTACTTC.

The V call is TRBV7-8, the J call TRBJ2-1; 7 bases line up with TRBD2. The V and J ends lost 6 bases and 7 bases, in that order; junction bases with no gene match: 30. This CDR3 region has 21 residues. Germline CDR1 SGHVS, CDR2 FQNEAQ. DNA for the CDR3: TGTGCCAGCAGTAGGCCAACGACCCCTAGAGGCGTTCCTCGCGGGAGAAATGAGCAGTTCTTC. Translated: CASSRPTTPRGVPRGRNEQFF.

This chain joins TRBV9 and TRBJ2-1; 9 bases agree with TRBD2. Germline trimming cut 3 bases from V and 1 base from J; bases unmatched to any gene: 2. CDR1 is SGDLS and CDR2 is YYNGEE in the germline V gene. CDR3 length equals 15 residues. The CDR3: CASSALAGSYNEQFF. DNA of the CDR3: TGTGCCAGCAGCGCCCTAGCGGGATCCTACAATGAGCAGTTCTTC.

The V and J genes are TRBV9 and TRBJ1-4; D gene ambiguous. V was cut by 0 bases and J by 1 base, with 7 bases left in between. The CDR3 spans 15 residues. Germline V CDR1 and CDR2: SGDLS, YYNGEE. CDR3 in DNA: TGTGCCAGCAGCGTAGCCGGGAGAACTAATGAAAAACTGTTTTTT. It yields the protein CASSVAGRTNEKLFF. Filled out from reference TRBV9 and TRBJ1-4, the complete variable domain reads DSGVTQTPKHLITATGQRVTLRCSPRSGDLSVYWYQQSLDQGLQFLIQYYNGEERAKGNILERFSAQQFPDLHSELNLSSLELGDSALYFCASSVAGRTNEKLFFGSGTQLSVL.